This TCR beta chain was documented in a study of human T cells and chemical hapten exposure. Whole-study context: Each week of the roughly 24-week study, patients had diphenylcyclopropenone applied to the scalp. It was small differences in pooled library volume that mainly caused per-sample TCR yields to vary.

Time point specified: pre-sensitization, week 0. Stated treatment: therapeutic diphenylcyclopropenone sensitization with weekly scalp DPC. This clonotype came up a few times. The J segment lost 8 bases and the V segment lost 0 bases, leaving 12 bases of the junction unmatched. The CDR3 is made up of 16 amino acids. In germline, CDR1 is MNHNY, CDR2 SVGAGI (reference sequence). Unique molecular identifiers were affixed to discrete cDNA molecules within the library. TCRdb used MiXCR to reprocess the RACE reads, holding one entry per CDR3 protein. The sample lists about 92,000 distinct CDR3 sequences; around 10% were seen once.

Here the sequenced sample was whole blood, taken in connection with sensitization to the hapten diphenylcyclopropenone (DPC). This sequence joins TRBV6-6 and TRBJ1-2, with 7 bases identical to TRBD1. This sequence originates from a woman aged 40-49 years with alopecia areata. Some clones in this sample may be carry-over from other donors' samples. CDR3 region: CASSYSILTGDRGYTF. CDR3 DNA: TGTGCCAGCAGTTACTCCATCCTAACAGGGGATAGGGGCTACACCTTC.